These 15 T cell receptor beta chains share one sample of origin, sequenced in a study of blood T cell repertoires in COVID-19 (TCRdb year 2020). Receptors were amplified or captured by the immunoSEQ multiplex PCR assay. Imported from immuneACCESS, the table was reduced by TCRdb to in-frame sequences with V and J called. These copies leave out some clones; in studies compared against another copy, an unresolved V gene accounts for under half, and the cause of the remainder is not known. The sample records 70,000 to 95,000 clones, around four fifths of which are singletons. The ten largest account for 18% of the sample. The specimen was peripheral blood. These receptors all come from a man older than 75 with active or convalescent COVID-19.

The chain combines TRBV5-1 with TRBJ2-2, with TRBD2 matching over 13 bases. Germline V gives CDR1 SGHRS, CDR2 YFSETQ. The CDR3 sequence is 16 residues long. The V and J ends lost 2 bases and 5 bases, in that order; junction bases with no gene match: 3. This CDR3 is CASSFMTSGRTGELFF. The CDR3 DNA reads as TGCGCCAGCAGCTTTATGACTAGCGGGAGGACCGGGGAGCTGTTTTTT.

The V call is TRBV28, the J call TRBJ2-1; D possibly corresponds to TRBD1 (6 bases). V lost 4 bases to trimming and J lost 6 bases, with 7 bases between them. The CDR3 length is 12 residues. Germline V gene sequence: CDR1 MDHEN, CDR2 SYDVKM. CDR3 coding DNA: TGTGCCAGCAGTTCACAGGGCAATGAGCAGTTCTTC. It yields the protein CASSSQGNEQFF. The full variable domain, completed using reference TRBV28 and TRBJ2-1, is DVKVTQSSRYLVKRTGEKVFLECVQDMDHENMFWYRQDPGLGLRLIYFSYDVKMKEKGDIPEGYSVSREKKERFSLILESASTNQTSMYLCASSSQGNEQFFGPGTRLTVL.

The chain combines TRBV5-5 with TRBJ1-5; D might be TRBD1 (5 bases). V was pared by 4 bases and J by 3 bases, with 17 bases between. This CDR3 region has 16 residues. CDR1 SGHKS and CDR2 YYEKEE come from the germline V gene (reference sequence). The CDR3 nucleotides are TGTGCCAGCAGCACCGAACCCCAGGGTTTCAATCAGCCCCAGCATTTT. Translation: CASSTEPQGFNQPQHF.

The chain has TRBV3-1 (or the pseudogene TRBV3-2) and TRBJ2-2; tentatively, D is TRBD1 (5 bases). Between the trimmed V and J ends, which lost 4 bases and 6 bases, there was a span of 15 bases. Germline CDR1 LGHDT, CDR2 YNNKEL (reference sequence). The CDR3 sequence is 15 residues long. The CDR3 coding sequence is TGTGCCAGCAGCCTCCTACGTCAGGGATCCGGGGAGCTGTTTTTT. Residues: CASSLLRQGSGELFF.

J is TRBJ1-6 and V is TRBV19; 10 bases agree with TRBD1. This CDR3 has 16 amino acids. Germline CDR1 LNHDA, CDR2 SQIVND (reference sequence). The trim removed 4 bases at V and 6 bases at J, leaving 6 bases unmatched. The CDR3 reads CASSNSGTGANSPLHF. DNA of the CDR3: TGTGCCAGTAGTAACTCCGGGACAGGGGCTAATTCACCCCTCCACTTT.

V is TRBV19 and J is TRBJ1-2, with TRBD1 as a possible D gene (6 bases). This CDR3 has 14 residues. Germline-derived CDR1 and CDR2 are LNHDA and SQIVND (reference sequence). The V and J ends lost 5 bases and 0 bases respectively, with 10 bases between them. The CDR3 protein is CASSGTYPNYGYTF. The CDR3 nucleotides are TGTGCCAGTAGTGGGACATACCCTAACTATGGCTACACCTTC.

The chain joins TRBV30 to TRBJ2-2; D is possibly TRBD2 (6 bases). V was clipped by 3 bases and J by 7 bases, with 15 bases between them. The CDR3 runs 14 residues. CDR1 is GTSNPN, CDR2 SVGIG, per germline (reference sequence). CDR3 region: CAWRPGLDHGELFF. DNA of the CDR3: TGTGCCTGGAGACCGGGACTTGACCACGGGGAGCTGTTTTTT.

The chain couples TRBV24-1 to TRBJ2-2; 7 nucleotides line up with TRBD2. Germline V lookup: CDR1 KGHDR, CDR2 SFDVKD. The CDR3 loop spans 15 amino acids. Trimming cost V 5 bases and J 3 bases; bases outside gene matches: 5. The CDR3 spells CATSGEGKDTGELFF. In DNA, the CDR3 is TGTGCCACCAGTGGGGAGGGGAAAGACACCGGGGAGCTGTTTTTT.

CDR3 in DNA: TGCGCCAGCAGTCTGCTCCGCGGGGGCACCGGGGAGCTGTTTTTT. This gives the protein CASSLLRGGTGELFF. This chain joins TRBV4-1 and TRBJ2-2, with 7 bases matching TRBD2. V was pared by 6 bases and J by 4 bases, with 8 bases of the junction left unmatched. Germline-derived CDR1 and CDR2 are MGHRA and YSYEKL. CDR3 length: 15 amino acids.

This chain connects TRBV11-2 to TRBJ1-6; D is ambiguous. The CDR3 loop spans 15 amino acids. V was pared by 1 base and J by 7 bases, with 11 bases between. CDR1 is SGHAT and CDR2 is FQNNGV in the germline V gene. The CDR3 loop reads CASSLGPAGNSPLHF. The DNA for the CDR3 is TGTGCCAGCAGCTTAGGACCAGCGGGGAATTCACCCCTCCACTTT.

The chain employs TRBV6-6 and TRBJ2-1; 8 positions match TRBD1. The CDR3 is 16 residues long. The ends lost 4 bases at V and 0 bases at J; junction bases unmatched: 5. Germline values: CDR1 MNHNY, CDR2 SVGAGI (reference sequence). CDR3 sequence: CASSWTGTGSYNEQFF. CDR3 nucleotides: TGTGCCAGCAGTTGGACCGGGACAGGCTCCTACAATGAGCAGTTCTTC.

V is TRBV7-9 and J is TRBJ1-2; 11 positions agree with TRBD1. Unmatched junction bases numbered 6, after V lost 4 bases and J lost 8 bases. Per germline, CDR1 SEHNR and CDR2 FQNEAQ (reference sequence). This CDR3 is 14 amino acids long. Here the CDR3 DNA reads TGTGCCAGCAGCTCCGGACAGGGGGCTTACGGCTACACCTTC. Translation gives CASSSGQGAYGYTF.

The gene calls are TRBV28 and TRBJ2-3; weak D call: TRBD2 (6 bases). Germline-derived CDR1 and CDR2 are MDHEN and SYDVKM. Trimming left V 2 bases short and J 4 bases short, with 10 bases between. This CDR3 is built from 14 residues. CDR3: CASSLGGSPDTQYF. The CDR3 DNA is TGTGCCAGCAGTTTAGGAGGGAGCCCAGATACGCAGTATTTT.

The J gene is TRBJ1-1, the V gene TRBV4-2; the match to TRBD1 covers 8 bases. V lost 5 bases and J lost 5; bases outside the gene matches: 13. Germline V CDR1 and CDR2: LGHNA, YNFKEQ. CDR3 length: 16 amino acids. CDR3 DNA: TGTGCCAGCAGCGCGGACGTCAGGGGGCTTGGGACTGAAGCTTTCTTT. Its translation is CASSADVRGLGTEAFF.

V is TRBV15 and J is TRBJ1-2; D gene uncertain. The ends were cut back, 0 bases at V and 4 bases at J, with 12 bases in the middle. The V gene's germline CDR1 is LNHNV and CDR2 YYDKDF (reference sequence). This CDR3 spans 15 amino acids. CDR3 in DNA: TGTGCCACCAGCAGAGATTTAGGAGGGTCCTATGGCTACACCTTC. Its translation: CATSRDLGGSYGYTF.